This TCR beta chain was sequenced for a study of control samples from healthy donors and cancer patients. The assay was immunoSEQ multiplex PCR, and TCRdb's table has in-frame clones only and misses some. This table holds roughly 50,000 clones, over 85% found once. Trimming pared 5 bases from V and 6 bases from J, leaving 10 bases between. Germline CDR1 SEHNR, CDR2 FQNEAQ (reference sequence). The CDR3 spans 12 residues. V and J are TRBV7-9 and TRBJ1-1; no clear D. The sample comprised PBMCs. The TCR originated in a man aged 25-45 years with colorectal cancer. CDR3 residues: CASSPEGAEAFF. The DNA of the CDR3 is TGTGCCAGCAGCCCAGAGGGTGCTGAAGCTTTCTTT.